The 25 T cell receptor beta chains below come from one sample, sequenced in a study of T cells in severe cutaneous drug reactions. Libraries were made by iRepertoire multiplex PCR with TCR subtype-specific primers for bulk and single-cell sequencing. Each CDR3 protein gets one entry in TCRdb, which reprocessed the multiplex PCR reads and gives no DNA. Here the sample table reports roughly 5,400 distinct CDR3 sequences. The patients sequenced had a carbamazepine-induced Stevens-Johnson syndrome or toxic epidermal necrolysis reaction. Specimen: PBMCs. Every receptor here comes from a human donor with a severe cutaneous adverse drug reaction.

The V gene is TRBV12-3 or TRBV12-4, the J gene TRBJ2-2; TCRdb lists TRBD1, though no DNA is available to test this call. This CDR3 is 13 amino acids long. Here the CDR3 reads CAINKGTTGELFF.

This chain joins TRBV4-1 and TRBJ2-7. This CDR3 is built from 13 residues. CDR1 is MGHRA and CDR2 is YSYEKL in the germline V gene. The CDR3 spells CASSQGIRYEQYF.

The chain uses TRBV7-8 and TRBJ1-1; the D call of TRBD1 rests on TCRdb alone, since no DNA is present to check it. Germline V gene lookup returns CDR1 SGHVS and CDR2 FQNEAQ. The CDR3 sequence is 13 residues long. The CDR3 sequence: CASSQQATREAFF.

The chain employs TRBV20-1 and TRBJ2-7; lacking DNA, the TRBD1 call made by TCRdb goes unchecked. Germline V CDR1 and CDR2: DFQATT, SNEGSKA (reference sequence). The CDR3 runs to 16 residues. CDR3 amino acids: CSARDRRQPLSYEQYF.

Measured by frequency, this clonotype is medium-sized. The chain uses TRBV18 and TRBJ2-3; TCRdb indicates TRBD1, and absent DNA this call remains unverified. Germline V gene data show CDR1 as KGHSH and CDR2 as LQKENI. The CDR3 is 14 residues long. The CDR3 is CASSPGTTTDTQYF.

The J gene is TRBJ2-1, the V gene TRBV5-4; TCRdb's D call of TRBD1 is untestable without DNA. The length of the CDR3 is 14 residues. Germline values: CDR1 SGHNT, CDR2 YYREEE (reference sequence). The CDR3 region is CASSLEGGYNEQFF.

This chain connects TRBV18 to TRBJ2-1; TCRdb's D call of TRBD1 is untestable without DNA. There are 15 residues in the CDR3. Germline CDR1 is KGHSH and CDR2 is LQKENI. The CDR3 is CASSPLGPPNNEQFF.

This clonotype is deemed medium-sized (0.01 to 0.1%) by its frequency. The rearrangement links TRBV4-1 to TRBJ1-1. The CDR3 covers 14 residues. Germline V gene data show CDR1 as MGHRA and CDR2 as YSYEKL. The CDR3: CASSQRATDTEAFF.

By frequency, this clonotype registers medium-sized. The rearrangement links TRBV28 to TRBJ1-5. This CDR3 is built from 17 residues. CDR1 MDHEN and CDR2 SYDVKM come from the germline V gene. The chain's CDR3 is CASSLGFGVYSNQPQHF.

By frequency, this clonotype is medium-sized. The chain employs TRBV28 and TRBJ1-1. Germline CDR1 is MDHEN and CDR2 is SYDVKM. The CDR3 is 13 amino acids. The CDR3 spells CASSRTVNTEAFF.

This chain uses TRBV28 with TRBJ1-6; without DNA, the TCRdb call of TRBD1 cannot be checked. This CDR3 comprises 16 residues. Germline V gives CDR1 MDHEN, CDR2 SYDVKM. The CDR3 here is CASSILGGVVGSPLHF.

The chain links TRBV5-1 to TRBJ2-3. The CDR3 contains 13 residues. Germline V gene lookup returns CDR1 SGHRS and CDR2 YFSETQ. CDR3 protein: CASSSTLSDTQYF.

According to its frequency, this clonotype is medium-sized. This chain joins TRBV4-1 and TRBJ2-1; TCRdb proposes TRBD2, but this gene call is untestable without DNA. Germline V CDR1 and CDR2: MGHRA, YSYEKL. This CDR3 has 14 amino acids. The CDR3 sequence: CASSQRAGEGEQFF.

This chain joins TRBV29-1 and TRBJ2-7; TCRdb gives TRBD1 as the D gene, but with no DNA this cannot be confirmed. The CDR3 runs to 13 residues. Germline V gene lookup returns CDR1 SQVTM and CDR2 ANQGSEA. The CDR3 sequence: CSVAPAGAYEQYF.

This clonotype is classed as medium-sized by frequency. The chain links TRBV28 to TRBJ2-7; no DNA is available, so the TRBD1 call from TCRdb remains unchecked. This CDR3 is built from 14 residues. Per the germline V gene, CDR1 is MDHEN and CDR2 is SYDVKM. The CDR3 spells CASSLQGPLYEQYF.

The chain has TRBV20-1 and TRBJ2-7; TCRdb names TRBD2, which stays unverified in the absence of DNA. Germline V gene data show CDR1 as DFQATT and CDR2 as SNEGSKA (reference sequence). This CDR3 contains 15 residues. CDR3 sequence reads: CSARDPRTSDYEQYF.

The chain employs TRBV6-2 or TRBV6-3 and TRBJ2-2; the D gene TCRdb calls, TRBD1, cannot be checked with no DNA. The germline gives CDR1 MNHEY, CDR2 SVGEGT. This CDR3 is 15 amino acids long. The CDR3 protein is CASTDSIPNTGELFF.

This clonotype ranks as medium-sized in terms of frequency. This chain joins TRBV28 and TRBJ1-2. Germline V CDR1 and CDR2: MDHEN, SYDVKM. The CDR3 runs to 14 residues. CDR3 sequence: CASSPAGGADGYTF.

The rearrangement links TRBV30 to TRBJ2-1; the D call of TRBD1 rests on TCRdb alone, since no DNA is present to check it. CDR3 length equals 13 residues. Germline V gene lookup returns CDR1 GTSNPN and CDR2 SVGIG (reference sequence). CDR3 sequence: CAWSSQGADEQFF.

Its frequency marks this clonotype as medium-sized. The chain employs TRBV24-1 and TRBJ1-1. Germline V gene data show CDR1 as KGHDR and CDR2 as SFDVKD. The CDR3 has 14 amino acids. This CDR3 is CATSDFPMYTEAFF.

CDR3 amino acids: CASSPFEDRVLDEQFF. This chain joins TRBV18 and TRBJ2-1; TCRdb's D call of TRBD1 is untestable without DNA. Per germline, CDR1 KGHSH and CDR2 LQKENI. This CDR3 is built from 16 residues.

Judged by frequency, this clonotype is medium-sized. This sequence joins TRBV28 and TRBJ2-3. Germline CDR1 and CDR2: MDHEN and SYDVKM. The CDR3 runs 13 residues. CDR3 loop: CASSWVSTDTQYF.

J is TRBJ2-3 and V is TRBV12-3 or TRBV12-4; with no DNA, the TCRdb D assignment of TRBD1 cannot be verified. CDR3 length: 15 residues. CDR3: CASSLRDGAPDTQYF.

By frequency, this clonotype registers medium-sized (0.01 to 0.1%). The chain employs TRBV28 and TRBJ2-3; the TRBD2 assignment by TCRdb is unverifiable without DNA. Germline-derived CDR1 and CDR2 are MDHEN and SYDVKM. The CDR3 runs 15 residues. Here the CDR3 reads CASSLIGLSTDTQYF.

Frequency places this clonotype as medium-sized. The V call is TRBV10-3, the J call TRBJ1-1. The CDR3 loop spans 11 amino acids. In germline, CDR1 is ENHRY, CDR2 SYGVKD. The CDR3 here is CAIRSNTEAFF.